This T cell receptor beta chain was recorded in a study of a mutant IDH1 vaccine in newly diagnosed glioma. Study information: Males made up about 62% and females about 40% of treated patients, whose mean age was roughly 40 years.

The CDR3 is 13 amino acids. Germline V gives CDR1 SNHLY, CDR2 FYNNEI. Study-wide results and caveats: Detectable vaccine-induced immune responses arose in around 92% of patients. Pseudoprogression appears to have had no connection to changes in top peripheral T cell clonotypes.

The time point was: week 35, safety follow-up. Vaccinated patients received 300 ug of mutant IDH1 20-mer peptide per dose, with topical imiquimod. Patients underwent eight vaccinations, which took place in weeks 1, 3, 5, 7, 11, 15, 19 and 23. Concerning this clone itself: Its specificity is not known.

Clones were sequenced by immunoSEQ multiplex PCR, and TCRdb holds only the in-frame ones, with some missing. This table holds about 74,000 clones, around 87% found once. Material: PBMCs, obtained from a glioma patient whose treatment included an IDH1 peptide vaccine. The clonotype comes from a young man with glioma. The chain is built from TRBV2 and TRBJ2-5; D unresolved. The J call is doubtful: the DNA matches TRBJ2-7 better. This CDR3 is CASTKERTYEQYF. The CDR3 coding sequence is TGTGCCAGCACGAAGGAAAGAACCTACGAGCAGTACTTC.